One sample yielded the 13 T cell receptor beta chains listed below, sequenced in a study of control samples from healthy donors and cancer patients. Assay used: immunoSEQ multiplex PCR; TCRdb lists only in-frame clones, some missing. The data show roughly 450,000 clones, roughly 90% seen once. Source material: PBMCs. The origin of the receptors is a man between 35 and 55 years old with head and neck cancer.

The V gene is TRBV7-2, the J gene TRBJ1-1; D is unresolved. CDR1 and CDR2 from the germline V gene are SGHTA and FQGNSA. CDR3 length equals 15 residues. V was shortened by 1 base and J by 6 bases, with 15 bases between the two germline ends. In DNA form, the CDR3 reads TGTGCCAGCAGCTTAGAGGGCGGACTACTGGCTGAAGCTTTCTTT. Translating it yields CASSLEGGLLAEAFF.

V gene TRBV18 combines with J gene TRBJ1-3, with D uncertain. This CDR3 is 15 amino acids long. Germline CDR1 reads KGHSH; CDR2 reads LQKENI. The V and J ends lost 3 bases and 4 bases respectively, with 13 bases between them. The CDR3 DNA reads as TGTGCCAGCTCACCGTCGCCCCCTCAAGGAAACACCATATATTTT. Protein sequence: CASSPSPPQGNTIYF.

The CDR3 is CATSDLEAGSQETQYF. As DNA, the CDR3 is TGTGCCACCAGTGATTTGGAGGCGGGGAGCCAAGAGACCCAGTACTTC. This sequence joins TRBV24-1 and TRBJ2-5, with a weak D call TRBD2 (6 bases). The CDR3 extends over 16 amino acids. The ends were cut back, 0 bases at V and 1 base at J, with 11 bases in the middle. The germline V gene encodes CDR1 KGHDR and CDR2 SFDVKD.

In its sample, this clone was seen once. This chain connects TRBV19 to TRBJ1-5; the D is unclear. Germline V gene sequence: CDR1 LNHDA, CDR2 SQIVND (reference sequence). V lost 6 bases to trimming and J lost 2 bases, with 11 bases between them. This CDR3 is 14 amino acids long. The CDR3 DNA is TGTGCCAGTAGCATACTATATGGCAATCAGCCCCAGCATTTT. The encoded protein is CASSILYGNQPQHF.

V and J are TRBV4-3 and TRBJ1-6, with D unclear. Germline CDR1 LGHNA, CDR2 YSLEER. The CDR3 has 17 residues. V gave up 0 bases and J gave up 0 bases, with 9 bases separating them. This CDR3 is CASSQDRVNSYNSPLHF. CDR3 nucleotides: TGCGCCAGCAGCCAAGATCGGGTAAACTCCTATAATTCACCCCTCCACTTT.

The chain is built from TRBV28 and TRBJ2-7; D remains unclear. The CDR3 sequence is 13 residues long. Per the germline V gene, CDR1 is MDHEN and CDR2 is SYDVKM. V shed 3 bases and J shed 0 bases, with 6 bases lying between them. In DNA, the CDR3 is TGTGCCAGCAGTTTGATCGACTCCTACGAGCAGTACTTC. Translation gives CASSLIDSYEQYF.

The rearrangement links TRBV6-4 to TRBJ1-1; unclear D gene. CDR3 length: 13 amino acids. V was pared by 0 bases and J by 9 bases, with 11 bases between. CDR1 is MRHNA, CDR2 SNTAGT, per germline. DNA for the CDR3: TGTGCCAGCAGTGACTCCGCGGGAGATAAAGCTTTCTTT. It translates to CASSDSAGDKAFF.

This CDR3 reads CASSQVGQGAGNSPLHF. The CDR3 DNA follows: TGCGCCAGCAGCCAAGTTGGACAGGGGGCGGGAAATTCACCCCTCCACTTT. This chain uses TRBV4-1 with TRBJ1-6; 11 bases are shared with TRBD1. Germline-derived CDR1 and CDR2 are MGHRA and YSYEKL. Losses at the gene ends were 1 base for V and 7 bases for J; bases not matched to a gene: 6. The CDR3 runs 17 residues.

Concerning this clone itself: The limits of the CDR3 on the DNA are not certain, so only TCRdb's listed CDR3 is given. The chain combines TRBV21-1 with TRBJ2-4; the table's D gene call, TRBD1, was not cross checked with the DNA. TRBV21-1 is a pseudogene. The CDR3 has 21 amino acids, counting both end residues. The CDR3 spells CASSKWGPGTGGMGAKNIQYF.

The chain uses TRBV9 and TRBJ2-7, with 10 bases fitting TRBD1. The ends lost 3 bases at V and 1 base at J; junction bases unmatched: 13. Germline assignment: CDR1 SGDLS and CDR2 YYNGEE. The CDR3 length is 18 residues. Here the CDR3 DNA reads TGTGCCAGCAGCGCGCGGCCCGGGACAGGGGACTTATCCTACGAGCAGTACTTC. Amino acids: CASSARPGTGDLSYEQYF. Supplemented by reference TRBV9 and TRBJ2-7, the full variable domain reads DSGVTQTPKHLITATGQRVTLRCSPRSGDLSVYWYQQSLDQGLQFLIQYYNGEERAKGNILERFSAQQFPDLHSELNLSSLELGDSALYFCASSARPGTGDLSYEQYFGPGTRLTVT.

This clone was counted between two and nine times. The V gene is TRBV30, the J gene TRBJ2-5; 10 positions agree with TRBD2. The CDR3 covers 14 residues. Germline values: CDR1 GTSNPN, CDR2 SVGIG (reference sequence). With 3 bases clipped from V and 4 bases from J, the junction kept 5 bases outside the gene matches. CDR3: CAWRSGGGGETQYF. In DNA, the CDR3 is TGTGCCTGGAGGAGCGGGGGGGGAGGAGAGACCCAGTACTTC.

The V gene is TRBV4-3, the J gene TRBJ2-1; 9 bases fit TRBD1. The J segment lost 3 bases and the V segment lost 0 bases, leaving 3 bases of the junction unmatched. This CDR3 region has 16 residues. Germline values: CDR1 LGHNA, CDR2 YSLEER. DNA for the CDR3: TGCGCCAGCAGCCAAGAAGGGACAGGGATCTACAATGAGCAGTTCTTC. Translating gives CASSQEGTGIYNEQFF.

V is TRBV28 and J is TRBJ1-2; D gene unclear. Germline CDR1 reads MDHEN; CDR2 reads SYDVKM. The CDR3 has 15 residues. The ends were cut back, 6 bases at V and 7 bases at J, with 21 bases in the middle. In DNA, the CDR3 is TGTGCCAGCAGGCTCTCCGGGTGGGGTTCGGGTGGCTACACCTTC. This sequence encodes CASRLSGWGSGGYTF.